The table lists the clone carrying this T cell receptor (beta chain) with many counts. This CDR3 has 13 residues. The germline V gene encodes CDR1 SQVTM and CDR2 ANQGSEA. V gave up 4 bases and J gave up 7 bases, with 15 bases separating them. Time point noted: patch test 1, 2 weeks after DPC sensitization. This sample's treatment: therapeutic diphenylcyclopropenone sensitization with weekly scalp DPC. The data were obtained in a study of human T cells and chemical hapten exposure. Looking at the study overall: Variability of per-sample TCR yields stemmed mainly from small differences in pooled library volume.

In TCRdb, the RACE reads were re-called with MiXCR into one record per CDR3 protein. The sample lists 180,000 or so distinct CDR3 sequences, around 13% occurring once. The sample consisted of whole blood, taken in connection with sensitization to the hapten diphenylcyclopropenone (DPC). V and J are TRBV29-1 and TRBJ2-3, with no clear D. The source is a woman in her 30s with alopecia areata. Some clones in this sample may be carry-over from other donors' samples. The CDR3 loop is CSVGAAIMNTQYF. The CDR3 bases are TGCAGCGTTGGGGCCGCAATCATGAATACGCAGTATTTT.